This T cell receptor (beta chain) was captured in a study of blood T cell repertoires in COVID-19. Turning to the study itself: Samples representing acute and convalescent COVID-19 were sourced from the United States, Italy and Spain. The cDNA or gDNA used as material had been derived from T cells, B-cell-depleted T cells, or PBMCs.

In the original workflow: Nucleated cell number was recorded as an estimate derived from reference gene primer amplification. The protocol was immunoSEQ multiplex PCR, while the TCRdb copy is restricted to in-frame clones and leaves out a portion. The V and J calls and clone size were taken over from that table, and D and trimming were inferred from the DNA. The sample shows approximately 200,000 clones, around four fifths of them seen only once. This CDR3 is 16 amino acids long. Germline CDR1 and CDR2: LGHNA and YSLEER. The J segment lost 6 bases and the V segment lost 4 bases, leaving 11 bases of the junction unmatched.

The receptor's source is a human donor with acute or convalescent COVID-19. The donor label of this sample is uncertain. Input material: peripheral blood. This chain links TRBV4-3 with TRBJ2-1; 8 bases fit TRBD2. The DNA of the CDR3 is TGCGCCAGCAGCCCCCAACTCGCGGGAGGTAGCAATGAGCAGTTCTTC. Its translation: CASSPQLAGGSNEQFF.